This TCR beta chain is drawn from a study of CD8 T cells in Susac syndrome. General study results and limits: The number of individuals included in the study's TCR sequencing and HLA analysis was acknowledged as relatively small.

Isolation of CD8+ and CD4+ T cells was performed negatively, whereas enrichment of TEMRA cells was done by FACS. The length of the CDR3 is 14 residues. Per the germline V gene, CDR1 is MNHEY and CDR2 is SMNVEV (reference sequence). Between the trimmed V and J ends, which lost 2 bases and 7 bases, there was a span of 11 bases. About 0.45 to 1 ug RNA was reverse transcribed with random hexamers. TCRdb ran MiXCR on the immunoSEQ multiplex PCR reads and lists one entry per CDR3 protein. The profile shows about 120,000 distinct CDR3 sequences, about 95% of them singletons. In the case of this clonotype: Its target is not known.

The receptor was derived from a human donor in good health. V and J are TRBV27 and TRBJ2-2, with D hard to call. Sequenced input: CD4+ T cells from PBMCs. This chain's CDR3 is CASSLKGGSGELFF. DNA for the CDR3: TGTGCCAGCAGTTTAAAGGGCGGCAGCGGGGAGCTGTTTTTT.